The sequence of this TCR beta chain was determined in a study of regulatory T cells in long-lasting Graves disease. The study's findings and limits: Persistent patients shared more public clonotypes (about 2,800) than newly diagnosed patients (under 1,000).

Noted time point: persistent/refractory GD, antithyroid drugs over 5 years with positive TRAb. Scientists built the TCR library using RNA that was extracted from PBMCs. Around 9 milliliters of peripheral blood were drawn into EDTA tubes. CDR3 regions were amplified by Arm-PCR using iRepertoire HTBI primers to build TCR beta libraries. TCRdb fed the multiplex PCR reads into MiXCR, producing one record per CDR3 protein. This sample carries under 500,000 distinct CDR3 sequences, less than 25% of them seen once, and the ten largest clones take under 9%. In this sample, this clonotype turned up a few times. Its antigen is not known. The sample was peripheral blood mononuclear cells (PBMCs), taken when the disease was refractory, from a patient treated with antithyroid drugs. The TCR was taken from a female donor with Graves disease.

This CDR3 is CASSPPGQRSQETQYF. The DNA for the CDR3 is TGTGCCAGCTCACCACCGGGACAGCGATCCCAAGAGACCCAGTACTTC. This sequence joins TRBV18 and TRBJ2-5; 7 bases fit TRBD1. V was clipped by 0 bases and J by 1 base; unmatched bases: 5. The CDR3 is made up of 16 amino acids. The germline V gene has CDR1 KGHSH and CDR2 LQKENI.